These 22 T cell receptor beta chains were all obtained from the same sample, sequenced in a study of cytomegalovirus exposure and HLA in healthy donors. The PCR had 60 Vbeta and 13 Jbeta primers. Using immunoSEQ multiplex PCR, the repertoire was profiled, and TCRdb retains in-frame clones only, with some absent. The sample consists of about 140,000 clones, approximately 60% of them appearing once. Sequenced: PBMCs. These receptors all stem from a human donor in good health.

This chain joins TRBV2 and TRBJ2-2, with TRBD2 identical over 10 bases. Germline CDR1 reads SNHLY; CDR2 reads FYNNEI. After removal of 8 bases from V and 4 bases from J, the junction contained 7 bases not matched to a gene. The CDR3 runs to 15 residues. The chain's CDR3 is CASRRLAGATGELFF. For the CDR3, the DNA is TGTGCCAGCCGAAGACTAGCGGGCGCCACCGGGGAGCTGTTTTTT.

The chain uses TRBV5-4 and TRBJ2-1, with a weak D call TRBD2 (6 bases). Germline values: CDR1 SGHNT, CDR2 YYREEE (reference sequence). The CDR3 consists of 13 residues. V lost 3 bases, J lost 9 bases, and 13 bases lay in between. The CDR3 loop reads CASSSGTAPEQFF. The CDR3 bases are TGTGCCAGCAGCTCCGGGACTGCCCCTGAGCAGTTCTTC.

This clone was seen just once. V usage is TRBV27 and J usage is TRBJ2-7; 9 bases are a match to TRBD1. Germline assignment: CDR1 MNHEY and CDR2 SMNVEV (reference sequence). Trimming at V came to 5 bases and at J to 3 bases, leaving 2 bases not matched to a gene. CDR3 length: 13 amino acids. In nucleotides, the CDR3 is TGTGCCAGCAGTGACAGGGGGATCTACGAGCAGTACTTC. This codes for CASSDRGIYEQYF.

V and J are TRBV27 and TRBJ2-4; 11 nucleotides agree with TRBD1. The V and J ends lost 4 bases and 6 bases, in that order; junction bases with no gene match: 2. Germline lookup yields CDR1 MNHEY and CDR2 SMNVEV (reference sequence). This CDR3 contains 14 residues. The CDR3 DNA reads TGTGCCAGCAGTTGGGGGACAGGGGGAAACATTCAGTACTTC. As protein: CASSWGTGGNIQYF.

This clone was observed once. The chain is built from TRBV28 and TRBJ1-2; TRBD1 matches at 12 bases. The CDR3 sequence is 15 residues long. Germline CDR1 and CDR2: MDHEN and SYDVKM. Unmatched junction bases numbered 8, after V lost 4 bases and J lost 8 bases. Written as DNA, the CDR3 is TGTGCCAGCAGTTCTCCGGGACAGGGGGCGCAAGGCTACACCTTC. Its protein is CASSSPGQGAQGYTF.

The chain has TRBV6-5 and TRBJ2-7; 7 bases match TRBD1. The CDR3 is 14 residues long. The ends lost 2 bases at V and 4 bases at J; junction bases unmatched: 5. Germline V gene lookup returns CDR1 MNHEY and CDR2 SVGAGI. CDR3 in amino acids: CASSYKTGPYEQYF. CDR3 sequence (DNA): TGTGCCAGCAGTTACAAGACAGGGCCTTACGAGCAGTACTTC.

This clone was counted only a few times. The genes are TRBV7-2 and TRBJ2-1; 11 nucleotides agree with TRBD1. Per the germline V gene, CDR1 is SGHTA and CDR2 is FQGNSA. After removal of 4 bases from V and 9 bases from J, the junction contained 11 bases not matched to a gene. CDR3 length: 16 residues. The CDR3 here is CASSSQGTGGSVEQFF. The CDR3, as DNA: TGTGCCAGCAGCTCCCAGGGGACAGGGGGATCTGTTGAGCAGTTCTTC.

The genes are TRBV19 and TRBJ2-7; the D is unclear. The V and J ends lost 6 bases and 4 bases respectively, with 19 bases between them. The CDR3 has 15 residues. Germline CDR1 and CDR2: LNHDA and SQIVND (reference sequence). Here the CDR3 reads CASRLTDSSDYEQYF. CDR3 coding DNA: TGTGCCAGTAGGCTAACAGATTCCTCTGATTACGAGCAGTACTTC.

The V gene is TRBV6-5, the J gene TRBJ2-1, with 12 bases fitting TRBD2. V was clipped by 5 bases and J by 4 bases; unmatched bases: 3. Germline V gene sequence: CDR1 MNHEY, CDR2 SVGAGI. The CDR3 loop spans 15 amino acids. The CDR3 protein is CASSLAGGPYNEQFF. CDR3 sequence (DNA): TGTGCCAGCAGTCTAGCGGGAGGGCCTTACAATGAGCAGTTCTTC.

The chain uses TRBV5-1 and TRBJ2-1, with TRBD1 matching over 7 bases. J gave up 4 bases and V 8 bases, and 9 bases lay outside the gene matches. Germline V gene sequence: CDR1 SGHRS, CDR2 YFSETQ. The CDR3 contains 14 residues. The CDR3 DNA reads TGCGCCAGTACCGTCGGACAGGAATACAATGAGCAGTTCTTC. Translation gives CASTVGQEYNEQFF.

Only a few counts were recorded for this clone. DNA of the CDR3: TGTGCCAGCAGTGGGGGCATAGAGGGGGACACCGGGGAGCTGTTTTTT. This gives the protein CASSGGIEGDTGELFF. The chain carries TRBV27 and TRBJ2-2, with TRBD1 as a possible D gene (6 bases). This CDR3 is 16 amino acids long. Trimming pared 5 bases from V and 3 bases from J, leaving 16 bases between. The germline V gene has CDR1 MNHEY and CDR2 SMNVEV (reference sequence).

V is TRBV27 and J is TRBJ2-1, with D tentatively TRBD2 (5 bases). Germline-derived CDR1 and CDR2 are MNHEY and SMNVEV (reference sequence). The CDR3 contains 14 residues. V was shortened by 2 bases and J by 6 bases, with 11 bases between the two germline ends. The CDR3 region has the DNA TGTGCCAGCAGTTTAGTTCCGGGGATCAATGAGCAGTTCTTC. It specifies CASSLVPGINEQFF.

In DNA, the CDR3 is TGTGCCAGCAGTTCCGGGTTCACACAAGAGACCCAGTACTTC. It codes for CASSSGFTQETQYF. The chain joins TRBV27 to TRBJ2-5; no clear D gene. Trimming left V 4 bases short and J 2 bases short, with 11 bases between. This CDR3 has 14 residues. The germline V gene has CDR1 MNHEY and CDR2 SMNVEV (reference sequence).

The rearrangement joins TRBV5-1 to TRBJ2-7; TRBD2 aligns across 8 bases. With V trimmed by 3 bases and J by 1 base, 6 bases remained unmatched. The CDR3 has 15 residues. Germline CDR1 reads SGHRS; CDR2 reads YFSETQ. CDR3 residues: CASSYRAGESYEQYF. CDR3 nucleotides: TGCGCCAGCAGCTACCGAGCGGGAGAGTCCTACGAGCAGTACTTC.

The V and J genes are TRBV9 and TRBJ2-1; the match to TRBD1 covers 9 bases. The CDR3 sequence is 15 residues long. The V gene end was trimmed by 2 bases and the J gene end by 2 bases; junction bases not matched to a gene: 2. Germline-derived CDR1 and CDR2 are SGDLS and YYNGEE. CDR3 loop: CASSVRDRAYNEQFF. CDR3 DNA: TGTGCCAGCAGCGTCCGGGACAGGGCCTACAATGAGCAGTTCTTC.

V and J are TRBV5-1 and TRBJ2-7, with 12 bases lining up with TRBD2. V lost 0 bases to trimming and J lost 5 bases; unmatched junction nucleotides: 6. CDR1 and CDR2 (germline): SGHRS, YFSETQ. CDR3 size: 16 residues. CDR3 nucleotide sequence: TGCGCCAGCAGCTTGGAAGCTAGCGGGAGGGTCAACGAGCAGTACTTC. It encodes CASSLEASGRVNEQYF.

The V call is TRBV7-3, the J call TRBJ1-2, with D tentatively TRBD1 (5 bases). The CDR3 runs to 14 residues. V was clipped by 4 bases and J by 4 bases, with 13 bases between them. Germline V lookup: CDR1 SGHTA, CDR2 FQGTGA. CDR3 nucleotides: TGTGCCAGCAGCTATATTGGGGGAGGCTATGGCTACACCTTC. Translating gives CASSYIGGGYGYTF.

This clone turned up a few times. The chain has TRBV23-1 and TRBJ1-5; 8 bases are a match to TRBD1. TRBV23-1 is known as an ORF, though its function is uncertain. The CDR3 consists of 23 residues. J gave up 3 bases and V 2 bases, and 27 bases lay outside the gene matches. CDR3 sequence: CASSQLSKWGSQGVTQPNQPQHF. The CDR3, as DNA: TGCGCCAGCAGTCAACTTAGTAAATGGGGGTCACAGGGGGTTACACAACCCAATCAGCCCCAGCATTTT.

This clone was seen only a few times. Here the CDR3 DNA reads TGTGCCAGCAGCGTAGATCTGGGAGACACTGAAGCTTTCTTT. Translation: CASSVDLGDTEAFF. The chain joins TRBV9 to TRBJ1-1; no definite D call. CDR3 size: 14 residues. The V and J ends lost 0 bases and 3 bases respectively, with 9 bases between them. Per germline, CDR1 SGDLS and CDR2 YYNGEE.

The V and J genes are TRBV11-2 and TRBJ2-7, with a possible D match to TRBD1 (6 bases). V was clipped by 2 bases and J by 6 bases, with 14 bases between them. CDR3 length equals 14 residues. From germline, CDR1 is SGHAT and CDR2 FQNNGV. The chain's CDR3 is CASSLTGLPVEQYF. DNA of the CDR3: TGTGCCAGCAGCTTAACAGGGCTGCCGGTCGAGCAGTACTTC. Based on the CDR3 plus reference TRBV11-2 and TRBJ2-7, the full variable domain is EAGVAQSPRYKIIEKRQSVAFWCNPISGHATLYWYQQILGQGPKLLIQFQNNGVVDDSQLPKDRFSAERLKGVDSTLKIQPAKLEDSAVYLCASSLTGLPVEQYFGPGTRLTVT.

The J gene is TRBJ1-1, the V gene TRBV11-1, with D maybe TRBD1 (6 bases). CDR1 is SGHAT, CDR2 FQDESV, per germline (reference sequence). This CDR3 region has 13 residues. Trimming cost V 5 bases and J 7 bases, with 14 bases left between them. The CDR3 sequence is CASSPGDIGEAFF. The CDR3 DNA sequence: TGTGCCAGCAGCCCAGGGGACATTGGTGAAGCTTTCTTT.

This clone was picked up one time. The chain joins TRBV27 to TRBJ2-7; D gene ambiguous. V was pared by 2 bases and J by 3 bases, with 11 bases between. The CDR3 contains 14 residues. Looked up from germline, CDR1 is MNHEY and CDR2 is SMNVEV (reference sequence). The CDR3 loop is CASSLRIGVYEQYF. The DNA of the CDR3 is TGTGCCAGCAGTTTAAGGATAGGAGTCTACGAGCAGTACTTC.